The subject of this entry is one T cell receptor (beta chain). This sample was taken from a study of CD8+ T cells in alopecia areata. V lost 2 bases, J lost 6 bases, and 11 bases lay in between. The germline gives CDR1 MNHEY, CDR2 SMNVEV (reference sequence). This CDR3 region has 15 residues. Sequencing used cDNA as its template, made by extracting RNA and reverse transcribing it. Assay used: immunoSEQ multiplex PCR; TCRdb lists only in-frame clones, some missing. Altogether over 150,000 clones are present, about 56% being singletons, with the ten largest covering around 5%. Sequencing was carried out using CD8+ T cells sorted from blood. V and J are TRBV27 and TRBJ1-6; perhaps TRBD1 as D (5 bases). This sequence was found in a human donor in good health. CDR3 loop: CASSLRGLGNSPLHF. CDR3 in DNA: TGTGCCAGCAGTTTACGGGGGTTGGGTAATTCACCCCTCCACTTT.